This TCR beta chain was found in a study of T cells in Graves' hyperthyroidism and ophthalmopathy (dated by TCRdb to the late 2010s). As for the study more broadly: Peripheral blood was sampled at the time of initial diagnosis, prior to any treatment. TCR V-J signatures able to tell the groups apart were searched for in a discovery cohort of around 95 patients, of whom more than 40 had Graves' ophthalmopathy and around 58 had stable Graves' hyperthyroidism. The approximately 90 discovery patients were divided at random into training and test sets in a 7:3 ratio. The paper describes TCR Vbeta CDR3 sequencing of 135 peripheral blood samples, made up of around 41 ophthalmopathy patients, roughly 75 hyperthyroidism patients and 17 progressor patients. Prospective prediction of ophthalmopathy was tested in an independent validation cohort consisting of fewer than 20 hyperthyroidism patients and approximately 16 patients who later progressed to ophthalmopathy. After sampling, hyperthyroidism patients received methimazole starting at 30 mg daily, and ophthalmopathy patients received high-dose intravenous methylprednisolone. In over five Graves' hyperthyroidism patients, the study also compared T-cell repertoires from thyroid tissue with T-cell repertoires from blood.

Ophthalmopathy patients had moderately to severely active disease, Clinical Activity Score of at least 3, NOSPECS grade of at least 4, and duration under 3 months. Patients with uncontrolled infections, other autoimmune diseases, pregnancy or lactation were excluded. Diagnoses were established on the basis of clinical symptoms, serum thyroxine and TRAb, thyroid ultrasound, and orbital computed tomography. Ficoll-Paque density gradient centrifugation was used to isolate PBMCs from around 9.1 ml of fresh peripheral blood. Trizol reagent was used to extract total RNA, and RNA quality was then checked on an Agilent 2100 Bioanalyzer. Including cysteine and phenylalanine, the CDR3 has 16 amino acids. Just the 48-base CDR3 DNA is kept, in frame starting at base 1. After removal of 1 base from V and 1 base from J, the junction retains 6 bases not matched to a gene. The germline V gene provides CDR1 MGHRA and CDR2 YSYEKL.

Results the study describes overall, beyond this receptor: In validation, progression to ophthalmopathy was predicted by the model with approximately 67% sensitivity and roughly 76% specificity, a median of about 6.4 months before onset. Blood samples also contained most of the expanded thyroid clonotypes (frequency above 0.001), which suggests that blood repertoires may reflect thyroid immune responses. No statistical method was used to set the sample size in advance, and investigators knew the group allocation. Ophthalmopathy was separated from stable hyperthyroidism by a 13 V-J signature model, with about 86% sensitivity and approximately 81% specificity obtained in cross-validation and 80%/75% obtained in testing.

TCR beta CDR3 regions were amplified from RNA transcripts. A first-round RT-PCR of the TCR CDR3 used the HTBI primer set with the Qiagen OneStep RT-PCR kit. Libraries were constructed in a second round of multiplex PCR, after which size selection and purification were performed. The libraries were sequenced on an Illumina HiSeq2000 using paired-end 100 bp reads. The authors' analysis ran thus. Raw data were processed with SOAPnuke, discarding reads with adapters, uncalled bases, mean Phred below 15, or no exact constant-primer or identifier match. High-quality paired reads were merged with COPE v1.2.5, and unique nucleotide sequences were defined as clonotypes. MiTCR v1.1 was used to align the clonotypes against IMGT TRBV, TRBD and TRBJ reference segments. Analysis was restricted to V-J combinations with a frequency above 0.0001, which covered approximately 99% of repertoires. A TCS score was defined as the ratio of F50 (clonal expansion) to E x V (chaos), with BLOSUM62-based TCRdist applied between CDR3 peptides within each V-J. Welch's t-statistics and random forest reduced fewer than 550 V-J features to 10 to 15, which were used in a naive Bayes classifier (R e1071). The public reads were quality trimmed at Q25 with fastp and then assembled into clones with MiXCR by TCRdb, keeping productive beta chains. Rows are unified per CDR3 protein, each entry keeping the most common DNA and genes. These V and J calls rely on TCRdb rather than the paper's analysis. The sample table records 500,000 or so distinct CDR3 sequences; roughly a sixth of these occur just once. The ten largest clones take up 25% to 30% of the sample.

In its sample, this clonotype was seen a few times. Its binding antigen is unknown. Base qualities are not recorded, but no much larger clone differs from it by a single base. Material for sequencing was blood. The V gene is TRBV4-1 and the J gene is TRBJ1-1, with TRBD1 identical over 7 junction bases. This receptor was taken from a woman younger than 45 with Graves' ophthalmopathy. The CDR3 is CASSQGTGYSNTEAFF. The sequence in DNA is TGCGCCAGCAGCCAAGGGACAGGTTATTCGAACACTGAAGCTTTCTTT.